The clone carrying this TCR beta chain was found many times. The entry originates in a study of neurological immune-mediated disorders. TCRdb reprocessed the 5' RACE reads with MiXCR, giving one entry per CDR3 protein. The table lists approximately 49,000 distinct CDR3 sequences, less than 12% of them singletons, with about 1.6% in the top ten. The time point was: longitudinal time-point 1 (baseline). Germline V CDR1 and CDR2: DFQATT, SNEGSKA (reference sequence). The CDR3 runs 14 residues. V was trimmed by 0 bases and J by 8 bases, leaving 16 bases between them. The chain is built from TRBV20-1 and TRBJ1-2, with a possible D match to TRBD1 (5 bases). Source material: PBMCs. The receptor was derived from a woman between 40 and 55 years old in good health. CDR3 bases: TGCAGTGCTAGAGACACGGGACTCTCGGCGGGCTACACCTTC. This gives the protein CSARDTGLSAGYTF.